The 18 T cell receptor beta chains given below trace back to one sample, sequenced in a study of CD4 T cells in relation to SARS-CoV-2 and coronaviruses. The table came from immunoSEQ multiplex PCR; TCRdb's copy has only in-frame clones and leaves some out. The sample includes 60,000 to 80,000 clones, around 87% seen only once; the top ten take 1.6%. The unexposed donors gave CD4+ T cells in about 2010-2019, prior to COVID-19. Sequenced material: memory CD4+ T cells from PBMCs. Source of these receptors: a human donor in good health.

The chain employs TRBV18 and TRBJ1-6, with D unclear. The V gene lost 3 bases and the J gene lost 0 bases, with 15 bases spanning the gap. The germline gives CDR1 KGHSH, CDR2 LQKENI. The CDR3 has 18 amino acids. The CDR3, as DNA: TGTGCCAGCTCACCGGTGCAGTCAGAGAGCTCCTATAATTCACCCCTCCACTTT. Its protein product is CASSPVQSESSYNSPLHF.

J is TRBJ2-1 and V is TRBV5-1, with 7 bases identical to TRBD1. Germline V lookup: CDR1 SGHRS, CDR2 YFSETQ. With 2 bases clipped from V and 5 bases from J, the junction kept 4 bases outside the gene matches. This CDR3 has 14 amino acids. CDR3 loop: CASSLRTGNNEQFF. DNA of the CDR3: TGCGCCAGCAGCTTAAGGACAGGAAACAATGAGCAGTTCTTC.

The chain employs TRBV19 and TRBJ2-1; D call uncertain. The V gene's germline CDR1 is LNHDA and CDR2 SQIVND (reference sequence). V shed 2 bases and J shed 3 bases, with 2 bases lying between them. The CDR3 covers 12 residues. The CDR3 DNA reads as TGTGCCAGTAGTATACTCTACAATGAGCAGTTCTTC. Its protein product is CASSILYNEQFF.

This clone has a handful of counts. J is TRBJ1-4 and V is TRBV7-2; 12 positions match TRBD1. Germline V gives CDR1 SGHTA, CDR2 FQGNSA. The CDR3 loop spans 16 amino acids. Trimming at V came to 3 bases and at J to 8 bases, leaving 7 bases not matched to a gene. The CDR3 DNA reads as TGTGCCAGCAGCTTGGGGACAGGGGGCGCAGGGGAAAAACTGTTTTTT. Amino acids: CASSLGTGGAGEKLFF.

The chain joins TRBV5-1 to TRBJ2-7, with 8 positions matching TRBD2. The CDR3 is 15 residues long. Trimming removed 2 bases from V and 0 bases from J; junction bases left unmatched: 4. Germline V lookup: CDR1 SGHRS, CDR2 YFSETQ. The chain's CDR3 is CASSFTSGFSYEQYF. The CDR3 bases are TGCGCCAGCAGCTTCACTAGCGGCTTCTCCTACGAGCAGTACTTC.

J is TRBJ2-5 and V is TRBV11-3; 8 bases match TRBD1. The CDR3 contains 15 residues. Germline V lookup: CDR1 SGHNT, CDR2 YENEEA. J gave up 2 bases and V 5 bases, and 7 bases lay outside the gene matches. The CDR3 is CASSPGQGVQETQYF. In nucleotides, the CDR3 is TGTGCCAGCAGCCCTGGACAGGGAGTACAAGAGACCCAGTACTTC.

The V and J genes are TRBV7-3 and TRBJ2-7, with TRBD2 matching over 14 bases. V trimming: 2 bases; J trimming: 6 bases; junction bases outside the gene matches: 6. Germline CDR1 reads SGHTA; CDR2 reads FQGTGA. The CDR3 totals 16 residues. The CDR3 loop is CASSLGLAGGLAEQYF. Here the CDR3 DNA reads TGTGCCAGCAGCTTAGGACTAGCGGGAGGACTTGCCGAGCAGTACTTC.

Here the CDR3 reads CASSWDRSPTYNSPLHF. CDR3 in DNA: TGCGCCAGCAGCTGGGACAGATCCCCGACTTATAATTCACCCCTCCACTTT. The chain uses TRBV5-1 and TRBJ1-6; 7 bases fit TRBD1. From germline, CDR1 is SGHRS and CDR2 YFSETQ. Unmatched junction bases numbered 10, after V lost 3 bases and J lost 4 bases. This CDR3 has 17 amino acids.

CDR3 protein: CASSPITDTQYF. As DNA, the CDR3 is TGTGCCAGCAGTCCAATCACAGATACGCAGTATTTT. The V and J genes are TRBV2 and TRBJ2-3; D gene uncertain. Germline V CDR1 and CDR2: SNHLY, FYNNEI. The CDR3 contains 12 residues. V was pared by 5 bases and J by 2 bases, with 5 bases between. Full variable domain (remainder filled in from reference TRBV2 and TRBJ2-3): EPEVTQTPSHQVTQMGQEVILRCVPISNHLYFYWYRQILGQKVEFLVSFYNNEISEKSEIFDDQFSVERPDGSNFTLKIRSTKLEDSAMYFCASSPITDTQYFGPGTRLTVL.

The chain's CDR3 is CASSPRTGEGEKLFF. The CDR3 DNA reads TGTGCCAGCAGCCCTCGGACAGGGGAGGGGGAAAAACTGTTTTTT. J is TRBJ1-4 and V is TRBV9; 9 positions agree with TRBD1. The length of the CDR3 is 15 residues. Germline CDR1 and CDR2: SGDLS and YYNGEE. Losses at the gene ends were 4 bases for V and 8 bases for J; bases not matched to a gene: 9.

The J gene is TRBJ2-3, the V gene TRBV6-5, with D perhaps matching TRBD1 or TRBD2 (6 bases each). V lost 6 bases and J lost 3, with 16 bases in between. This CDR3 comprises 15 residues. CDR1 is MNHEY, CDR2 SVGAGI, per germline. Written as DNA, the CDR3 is TGTGCCAGCAGAGGGACATTTGCGGGAACAGATACGCAGTATTTT. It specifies CASRGTFAGTDTQYF.

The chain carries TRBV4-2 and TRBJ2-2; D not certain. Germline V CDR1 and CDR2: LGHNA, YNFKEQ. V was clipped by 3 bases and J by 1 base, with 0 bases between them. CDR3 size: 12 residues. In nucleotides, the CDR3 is TGTGCCAGCAGCCAGAACACCGGGGAGCTGTTTTTT. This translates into CASSQNTGELFF.

CDR3 nucleotide sequence: TGTGCCAGCAGCTTGGGACAGGGAAGAAGTAATTCACCCCTCCACTTT. It is translated as CASSLGQGRSNSPLHF. The V and J genes are TRBV5-6 and TRBJ1-6; 7 nucleotides line up with TRBD1. The germline V gene has CDR1 SGHDT and CDR2 YYEEEE. The CDR3 loop spans 16 amino acids. Losses at the gene ends were 0 bases for V and 6 bases for J; bases not matched to a gene: 6. Supplemented by reference TRBV5-6 and TRBJ1-6, the full variable domain reads DAGVTQSPTHLIKTRGQQVTLRCSPKSGHDTVSWYQQALGQGPQFIFQYYEEEERQRGNFPDRFSGHQFPNYSSELNVNALLLGDSALYLCASSLGQGRSNSPLHFGNGTRLTVT.

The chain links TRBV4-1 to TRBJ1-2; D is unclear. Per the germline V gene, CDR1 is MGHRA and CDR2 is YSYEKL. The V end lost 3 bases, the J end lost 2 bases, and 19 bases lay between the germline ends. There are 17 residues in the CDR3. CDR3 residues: CASSHLGRGEGNYGYTF. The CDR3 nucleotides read TGCGCCAGCAGCCATCTCGGGCGTGGGGAGGGCAACTATGGCTACACCTTC.

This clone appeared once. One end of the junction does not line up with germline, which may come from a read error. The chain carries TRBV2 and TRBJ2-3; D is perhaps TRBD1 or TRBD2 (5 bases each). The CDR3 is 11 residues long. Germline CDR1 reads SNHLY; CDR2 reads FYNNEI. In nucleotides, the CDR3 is TGTGCCAGCAGTGAATCGGGGACGGAGGATTTT. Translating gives CASSESGTEDF.

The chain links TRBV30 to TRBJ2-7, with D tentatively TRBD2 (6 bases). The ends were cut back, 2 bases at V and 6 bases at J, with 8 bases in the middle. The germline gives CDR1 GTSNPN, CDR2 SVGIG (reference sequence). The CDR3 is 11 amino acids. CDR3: CAWSSSAEQYF. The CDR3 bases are TGTGCCTGGAGTTCTAGCGCCGAGCAGTACTTC. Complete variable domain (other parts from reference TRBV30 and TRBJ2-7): SQTIHQWPATLVQPVGSPLSLECTVEGTSNPNLYWYRQAAGRGLQLLFYSVGIGQISSEVPQNLSASRPQDRQFILSSKKLLLSDSGFYLCAWSSSAEQYFGPGTRLTVT.

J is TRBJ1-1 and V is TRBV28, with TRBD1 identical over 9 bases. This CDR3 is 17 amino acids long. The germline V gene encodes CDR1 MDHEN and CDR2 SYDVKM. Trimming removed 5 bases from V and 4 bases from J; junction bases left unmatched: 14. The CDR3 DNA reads TGTGCCAGCAGTCAAACCGGACAGGGGCGTGGGGGCACTGAAGCTTTCTTT. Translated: CASSQTGQGRGGTEAFF.

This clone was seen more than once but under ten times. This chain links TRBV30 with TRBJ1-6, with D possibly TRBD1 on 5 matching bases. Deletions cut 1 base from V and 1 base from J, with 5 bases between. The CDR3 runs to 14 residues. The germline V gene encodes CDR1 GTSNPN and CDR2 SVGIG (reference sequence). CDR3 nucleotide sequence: TGTGCCTGGAGTGAGGGGTCCTATAATTCACCCCTCCACTTT. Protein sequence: CAWSEGSYNSPLHF.